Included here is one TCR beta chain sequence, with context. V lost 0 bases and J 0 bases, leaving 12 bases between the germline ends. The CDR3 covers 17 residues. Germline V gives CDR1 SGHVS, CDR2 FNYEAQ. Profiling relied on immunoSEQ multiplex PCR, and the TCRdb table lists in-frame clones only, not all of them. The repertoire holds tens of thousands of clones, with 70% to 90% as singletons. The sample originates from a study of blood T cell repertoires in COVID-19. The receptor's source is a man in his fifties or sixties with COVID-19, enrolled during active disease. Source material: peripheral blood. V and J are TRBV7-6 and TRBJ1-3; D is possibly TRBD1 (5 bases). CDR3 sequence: CASSLALGPSSGNTIYF. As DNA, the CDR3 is TGTGCCAGCAGCTTAGCGTTGGGGCCGAGCTCTGGAAACACCATATATTTT.